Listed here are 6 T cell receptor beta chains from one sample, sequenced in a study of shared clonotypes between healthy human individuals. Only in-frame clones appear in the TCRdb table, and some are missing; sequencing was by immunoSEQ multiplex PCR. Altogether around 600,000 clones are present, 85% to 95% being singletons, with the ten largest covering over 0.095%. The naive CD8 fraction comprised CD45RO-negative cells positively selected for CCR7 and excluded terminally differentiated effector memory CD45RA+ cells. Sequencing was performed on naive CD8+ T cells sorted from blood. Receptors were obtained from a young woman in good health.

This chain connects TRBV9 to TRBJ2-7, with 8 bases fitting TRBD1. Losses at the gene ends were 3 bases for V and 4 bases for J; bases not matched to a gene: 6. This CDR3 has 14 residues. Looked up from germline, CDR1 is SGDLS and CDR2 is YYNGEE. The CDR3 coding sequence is TGTGCCAGCAGCGCACATCAGGGGGCTTACGAGCAGTACTTC. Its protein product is CASSAHQGAYEQYF.

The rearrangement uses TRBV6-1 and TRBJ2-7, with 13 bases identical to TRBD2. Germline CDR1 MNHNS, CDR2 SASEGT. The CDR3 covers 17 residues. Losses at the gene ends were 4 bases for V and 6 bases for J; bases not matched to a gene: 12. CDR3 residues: CASSAEVGLAGSREQYF. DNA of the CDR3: TGTGCCAGCAGTGCCGAAGTGGGACTAGCGGGATCTCGCGAGCAGTACTTC.

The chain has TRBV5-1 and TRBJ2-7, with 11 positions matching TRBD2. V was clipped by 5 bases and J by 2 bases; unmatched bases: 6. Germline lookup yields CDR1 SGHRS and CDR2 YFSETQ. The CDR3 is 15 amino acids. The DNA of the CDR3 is TGCGCCAGCAGACAATCTAGCGGGGGGACCTACGAGCAGTACTTC. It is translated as CASRQSSGGTYEQYF.

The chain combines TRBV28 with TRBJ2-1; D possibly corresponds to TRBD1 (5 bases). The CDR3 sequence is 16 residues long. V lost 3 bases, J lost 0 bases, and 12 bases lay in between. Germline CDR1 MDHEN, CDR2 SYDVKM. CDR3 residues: CASSLTALSSYNEQFF. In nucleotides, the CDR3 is TGTGCCAGCAGTTTGACAGCTCTAAGCTCCTACAATGAGCAGTTCTTC.

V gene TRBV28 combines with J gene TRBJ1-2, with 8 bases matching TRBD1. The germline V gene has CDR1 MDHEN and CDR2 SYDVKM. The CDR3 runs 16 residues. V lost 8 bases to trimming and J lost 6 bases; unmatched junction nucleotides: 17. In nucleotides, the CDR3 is TGTGCCAGCGTACCTGCGCGGACAGGGTTGGTCAATGGCTACACCTTC. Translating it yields CASVPARTGLVNGYTF.

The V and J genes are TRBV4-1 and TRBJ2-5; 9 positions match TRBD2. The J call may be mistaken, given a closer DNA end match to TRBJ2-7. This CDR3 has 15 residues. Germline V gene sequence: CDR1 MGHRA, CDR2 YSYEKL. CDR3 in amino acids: CASSHLSGGNYEQYF. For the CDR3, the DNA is TGCGCCAGCAGCCACCTTAGCGGGGGCAACTACGAGCAGTACTTC.